The 18 T cell receptor beta chains in this list originate from one sample, sequenced in a study of T cells in Graves' hyperthyroidism and ophthalmopathy. Template material for amplifying TCR beta CDR3 regions consisted of RNA transcripts. First-round RT-PCR with HTBI primers amplified the TCR CDR3 region. TCRdb re-analysed the multiplex PCR reads in MiXCR, keeping a single row per CDR3 protein. The data hold approximately 330,000 distinct CDR3 sequences, with about 20% observed a single time. Sequenced input: blood. Receptor source: a woman aged 50 to 65 with Graves' hyperthyroidism.

In its sample, this clonotype was seen many times. The J gene is TRBJ1-1, the V gene TRBV7-2; D is undetermined. The CDR3 is made up of 14 amino acids. Germline V CDR1 and CDR2: SGHTA, FQGNSA. The V end was cut by 3 bases, the J end by 0 bases, with 8 bases between. The CDR3 loop reads CASSFGFMNTEAFF. The CDR3 DNA follows: TGTGCCAGCAGCTTTGGTTTTATGAACACTGAAGCTTTCTTT.

This clonotype has a single count. The chain joins TRBV4-1 to TRBJ2-1, with D possibly matching TRBD1 (5 bases). This CDR3 is built from 15 residues. With 1 base removed from V and 2 bases from J, the gap between germline ends came to 9 bases. Looked up from germline, CDR1 is MGHRA and CDR2 is YSYEKL. The CDR3, as DNA: TGCGCCAGCAGCCAAGGGGCAGGGACCTACAATGAGCAGTTCTTC. This codes for CASSQGAGTYNEQFF.

This clonotype was picked up many times. J is TRBJ2-7 and V is TRBV11-2; the D gene is possibly TRBD2 (5 bases). Germline CDR1 reads SGHAT; CDR2 reads FQNNGV. The CDR3 loop spans 12 amino acids. V dropped 7 bases and J dropped 5 bases, with 12 bases sitting between them. The CDR3 nucleotides are TGTGCCAGCACCCGGGGTCTAGACGAGCAGTACTTC. Translation: CASTRGLDEQYF.

This clonotype was seen only a few times. The chain links TRBV28 to TRBJ2-5; D remains ambiguous. CDR3 length: 17 amino acids. The V and J ends lost 4 bases and 5 bases respectively, with 23 bases between them. CDR1 is MDHEN and CDR2 is SYDVKM in the germline V gene. CDR3 in amino acids: CASSSALVGRVGETQYF. The CDR3 coding sequence is TGTGCCAGCAGTTCCGCCCTAGTTGGCCGGGTTGGGGAGACCCAGTACTTC. Complete variable domain (other parts from reference TRBV28 and TRBJ2-5): DVKVTQSSRYLVKRTGEKVFLECVQDMDHENMFWYRQDPGLGLRLIYFSYDVKMKEKGDIPEGYSVSREKKERFSLILESASTNQTSMYLCASSSALVGRVGETQYFGPGTRLLVL.

This clonotype was found many times. The rearrangement links TRBV12-3 or TRBV12-4 to TRBJ2-1, with 12 bases aligning to TRBD2. The ends lost 1 base at V and 6 bases at J; junction bases unmatched: 7. The CDR3 covers 17 residues. CDR3 amino acids: CASSLVTGLAGINEQFF. The CDR3 DNA sequence: TGTGCCAGCAGTTTAGTCACCGGACTAGCGGGAATCAATGAGCAGTTCTTC.

CDR3 sequence reads: CSVASVWTGEVAEAFF. The CDR3 region has the DNA TGCAGCGTTGCTAGTGTCTGGACAGGGGAGGTTGCTGAAGCTTTCTTT. J is TRBJ1-1 and V is TRBV29-1; 9 bases fit TRBD1. The CDR3 runs 16 residues. In germline, CDR1 is SQVTM, CDR2 ANQGSEA. With V trimmed by 4 bases and J by 6 bases, 15 bases remained unmatched.

This chain uses TRBV18 with TRBJ1-1; 7 nucleotides align to TRBD1. With V trimmed by 2 bases and J by 1 base, 4 bases remained unmatched. The germline V gene encodes CDR1 KGHSH and CDR2 LQKENI. The CDR3 loop spans 15 amino acids. The CDR3 is CASSPSRDRNTEAFF. The DNA of the CDR3 is TGTGCCAGCTCACCATCCCGGGACAGGAACACTGAAGCTTTCTTT.

A note on this clonotype: This may be a read error, as it is one base from a much larger clone. The chain recombines TRBV27 with TRBJ2-1, with D possibly TRBD2 on 5 matching bases. The V end was cut by 7 bases, the J end by 10 bases, with 14 bases between. This CDR3 has 12 amino acids. Germline CDR1 and CDR2: MNHEY and SMNVEV (reference sequence). The CDR3 sequence is CASTTEGHEQFF. Here the CDR3 DNA reads TGTGCCAGCACCACTGAGGGCCACGAGCAGTTCTTC.

J is TRBJ1-3 and V is TRBV6-1; D gene unclear. This CDR3 region has 15 residues. V lost 5 bases to trimming and J lost 2 bases, with 13 bases between them. Germline CDR1 and CDR2: MNHNS and SASEGT. CDR3 region: CASSTLRAAGNTIYF. DNA for the CDR3: TGTGCCAGCAGTACCCTGAGGGCTGCTGGAAACACCATATATTTT.

This clonotype was seen more than once but under ten times. The rearrangement links TRBV11-2 to TRBJ2-3; 7 positions agree with TRBD1. With 0 bases clipped from V and 0 bases from J, the junction kept 3 bases outside the gene matches. CDR3 length: 16 amino acids. Looked up from germline, CDR1 is SGHAT and CDR2 is FQNNGV. CDR3 residues: CASSLDRQGSTDTQYF. CDR3 coding DNA: TGTGCCAGCAGCTTAGATCGACAGGGAAGCACAGATACGCAGTATTTT.

Points on this clonotype: The junction departs from the called germline gene at one end, perhaps through a read error. V is TRBV5-1 and J is TRBJ2-1; D tentatively fits TRBD1 or TRBD2 (6 bases each). This CDR3 has 14 amino acids. Germline CDR1 SGHRS, CDR2 YFSETQ. The CDR3 coding sequence is TGTGCCAGCAGCCAAGAAGGGGGGCTAGGTGAGCAGTTCTTC. Protein sequence: CASSQEGGLGEQFF.

This rearrangement joins TRBV5-1 to TRBJ2-3; 13 bases agree with TRBD2. Germline lookup yields CDR1 SGHRS and CDR2 YFSETQ. V gave up 7 bases and J gave up 4 bases; unmatched junction bases: 6. This CDR3 region has 15 residues. CDR3 DNA: TGCGCCAGCCCACTAGCGGGGGGGCCCCCAGATACGCAGTATTTT. Translated: CASPLAGGPPDTQYF.

This clonotype showed up many times. V and J are TRBV7-9 and TRBJ2-3, with 7 positions matching TRBD1. CDR3 length: 16 residues. V shed 8 bases and J 1 base; nucleotides not matched to a gene: 12. Germline CDR1 and CDR2: SEHNR and FQNEAQ (reference sequence). DNA of the CDR3: TGTGCCAGCGAGGGAAAAAGAGACAGGGGCACAGATACGCAGTATTTT. Translation gives CASEGKRDRGTDTQYF.

The chain combines TRBV20-1 with TRBJ2-3; tentatively, D is TRBD2 (5 bases). Germline CDR1 DFQATT, CDR2 SNEGSKA (reference sequence). V was clipped by 0 bases and J by 2 bases, with 9 bases between them. This CDR3 has 14 amino acids. CDR3 sequence reads: CSARDQRNTDTQYF. The CDR3 DNA reads TGCAGTGCTAGAGATCAGCGGAACACAGATACGCAGTATTTT.

This clonotype was seen a handful of times. The CDR3 reads CASSPPDTDSYNEQFF. The CDR3 bases are TGTGCCAGCAGCCCCCCGGACACGGACTCCTACAATGAGCAGTTCTTC. The chain recombines TRBV7-9 with TRBJ2-1; a possible D gene is TRBD1 (5 bases). This CDR3 spans 16 amino acids. Germline assignment: CDR1 SEHNR and CDR2 FQNEAQ (reference sequence). Trimming cost V 5 bases and J 0 bases, with 14 bases left between them. The whole variable domain, filled in from reference TRBV7-9 and TRBJ2-1, reads DTGVSQNPRHKITKRGQNVTFRCDPISEHNRLYWYRQTLGQGPEFLTYFQNEAQLEKSRLLSDRFSAERPKGSFSTLEIQRTEQGDSAMYLCASSPPDTDSYNEQFFGPGTRLTVL.

This clonotype was counted a few times. The chain uses TRBV11-1 and TRBJ2-2; 12 positions match TRBD1. Losses at the gene ends were 8 bases for V and 7 bases for J; bases not matched to a gene: 8. CDR3 length: 15 amino acids. Germline loops: CDR1 SGHAT, CDR2 FQDESV (reference sequence). CDR3: CASETGQGAIGELFF. CDR3 nucleotides: TGTGCCAGCGAAACGGGACAGGGGGCCATCGGGGAGCTGTTTTTT.

There are many counts of this clonotype. V gene TRBV7-9 combines with J gene TRBJ2-7; the match to TRBD2 covers 7 bases. The CDR3 has 14 residues. The germline gives CDR1 SEHNR, CDR2 FQNEAQ (reference sequence). With 3 bases clipped from V and 4 bases from J, the junction kept 6 bases outside the gene matches. The CDR3 reads CASSLTSGKYEQYF. The DNA of the CDR3 is TGTGCCAGCAGCTTGACCAGCGGGAAATACGAGCAGTACTTC. Supplemented by reference TRBV7-9 and TRBJ2-7, the full variable domain reads DTGVSQNPRHKITKRGQNVTFRCDPISEHNRLYWYRQTLGQGPEFLTYFQNEAQLEKSRLLSDRFSAERPKGSFSTLEIQRTEQGDSAMYLCASSLTSGKYEQYFGPGTRLTVT.

This clonotype showed up just a few times. V is TRBV5-1 and J is TRBJ1-4; TRBD1 is a possible D gene (5 bases). Germline CDR1 SGHRS, CDR2 YFSETQ. The CDR3 sequence is 15 residues long. V was trimmed by 0 bases and J by 5 bases, leaving 11 bases between them. The CDR3 loop reads CASSLVVGGNEKLFF. CDR3 DNA: TGCGCCAGCAGCTTGGTAGTCGGGGGAAATGAAAAACTGTTTTTT.